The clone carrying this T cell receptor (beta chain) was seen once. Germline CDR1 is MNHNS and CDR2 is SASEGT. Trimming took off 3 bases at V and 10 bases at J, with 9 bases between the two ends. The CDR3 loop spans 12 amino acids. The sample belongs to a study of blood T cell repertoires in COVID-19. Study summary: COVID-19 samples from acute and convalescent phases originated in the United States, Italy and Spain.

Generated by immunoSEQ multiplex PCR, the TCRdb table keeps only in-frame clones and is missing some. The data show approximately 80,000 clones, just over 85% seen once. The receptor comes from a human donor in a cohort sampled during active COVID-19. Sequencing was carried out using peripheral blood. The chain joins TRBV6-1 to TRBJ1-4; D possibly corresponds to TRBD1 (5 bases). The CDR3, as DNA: TGTGCCAGCAGTGACACAGGAGTAAAACTGTTTTTT. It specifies CASSDTGVKLFF.